Sequencing of this T cell receptor beta chain was carried out in a study of liver allograft versus peripheral blood T cells. About the research overall: Recipients' peripheral blood supplied the T cell receptor repertoires against which those in transplanted livers were compared.

The length of the CDR3 is 14 residues. From germline, CDR1 is MNHNY and CDR2 SVGAGI (reference sequence). Germline trimming cut 0 bases from V and 12 bases from J; bases unmatched to any gene: 10. This clonotype is judged medium-sized. What it binds is unknown. TCRdb re-analysed the reads in MiXCR, keeping a single row per CDR3 protein. The sample carries roughly 7,800 distinct CDR3 sequences, about 15% recorded once. The study, taken as a whole, reports: The authors reported that T cell receptor repertoires inside liver allografts differed from those in peripheral blood.

The chain employs TRBV6-6 and TRBJ2-7; TRBD1 matches at 8 bases. The TCR was taken from a human patient who had a liver transplant. Part of the T cells may come from the graft donor. CDR3 in amino acids: CASSYSSGTGRWYF. CDR3 nucleotide sequence: TGTGCCAGCAGTTACTCCTCCGGGACAGGCCGGTGGTACTTC.